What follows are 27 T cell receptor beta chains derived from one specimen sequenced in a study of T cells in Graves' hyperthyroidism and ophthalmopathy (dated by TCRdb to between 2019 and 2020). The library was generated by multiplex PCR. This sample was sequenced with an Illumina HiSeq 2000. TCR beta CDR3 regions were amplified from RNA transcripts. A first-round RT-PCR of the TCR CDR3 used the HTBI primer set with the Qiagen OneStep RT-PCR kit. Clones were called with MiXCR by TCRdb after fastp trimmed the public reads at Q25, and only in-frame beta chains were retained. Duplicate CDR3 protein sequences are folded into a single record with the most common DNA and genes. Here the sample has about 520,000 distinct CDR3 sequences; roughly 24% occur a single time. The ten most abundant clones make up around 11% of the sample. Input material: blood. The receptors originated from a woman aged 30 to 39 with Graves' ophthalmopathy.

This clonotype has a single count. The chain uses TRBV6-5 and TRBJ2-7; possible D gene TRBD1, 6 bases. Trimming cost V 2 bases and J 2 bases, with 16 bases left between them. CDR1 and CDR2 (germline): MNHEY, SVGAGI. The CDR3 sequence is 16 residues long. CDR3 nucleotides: TGTGCCAGCAGTTACACGAAGGGGGTTAGCGCCTACGAGCAGTACTTC. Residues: CASSYTKGVSAYEQYF.

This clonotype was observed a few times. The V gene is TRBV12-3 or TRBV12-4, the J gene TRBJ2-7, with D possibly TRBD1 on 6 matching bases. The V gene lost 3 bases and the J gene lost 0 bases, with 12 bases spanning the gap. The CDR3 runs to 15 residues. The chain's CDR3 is CASSLDRSPSYEQYF. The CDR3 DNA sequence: TGTGCCAGCAGTTTGGACAGATCTCCCTCCTACGAGCAGTACTTC.

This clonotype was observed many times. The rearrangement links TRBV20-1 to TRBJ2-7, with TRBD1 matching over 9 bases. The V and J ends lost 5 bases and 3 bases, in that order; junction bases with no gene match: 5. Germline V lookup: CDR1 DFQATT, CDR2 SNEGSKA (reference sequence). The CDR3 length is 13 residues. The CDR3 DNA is TGCAGTGCTCAACAGGGGGCGGACTACGAGCAGTACTTC. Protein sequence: CSAQQGADYEQYF.

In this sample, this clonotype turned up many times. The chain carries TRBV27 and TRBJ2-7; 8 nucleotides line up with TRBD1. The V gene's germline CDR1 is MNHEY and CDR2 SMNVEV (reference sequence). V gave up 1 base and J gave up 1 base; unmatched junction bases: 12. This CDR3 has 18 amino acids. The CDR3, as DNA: TGTGCCAGCAGTTTATTGGGAGCAGGGGGCCAGAGTTCCTACGAGCAGTACTTC. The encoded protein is CASSLLGAGGQSSYEQYF.

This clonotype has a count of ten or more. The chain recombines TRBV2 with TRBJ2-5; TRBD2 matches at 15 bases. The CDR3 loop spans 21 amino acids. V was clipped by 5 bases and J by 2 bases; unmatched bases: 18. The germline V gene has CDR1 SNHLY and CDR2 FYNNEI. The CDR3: CASSHPSPQGLAGGQQETQYF. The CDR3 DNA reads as TGTGCCAGCAGTCACCCCTCCCCCCAGGGACTAGCGGGGGGCCAACAAGAGACCCAGTACTTC. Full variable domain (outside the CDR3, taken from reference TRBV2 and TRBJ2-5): EPEVTQTPSHQVTQMGQEVILRCVPISNHLYFYWYRQILGQKVEFLVSFYNNEISEKSEIFDDQFSVERPDGSNFTLKIRSTKLEDSAMYFCASSHPSPQGLAGGQQETQYFGPGTRLLVL.

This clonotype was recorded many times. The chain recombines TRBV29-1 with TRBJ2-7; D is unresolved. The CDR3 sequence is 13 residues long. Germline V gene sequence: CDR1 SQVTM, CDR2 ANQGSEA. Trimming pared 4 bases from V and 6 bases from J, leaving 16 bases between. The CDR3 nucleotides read TGCAGCGTTGGCCTGGCGGACCTCGGCGAGCAGTACTTC. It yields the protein CSVGLADLGEQYF.

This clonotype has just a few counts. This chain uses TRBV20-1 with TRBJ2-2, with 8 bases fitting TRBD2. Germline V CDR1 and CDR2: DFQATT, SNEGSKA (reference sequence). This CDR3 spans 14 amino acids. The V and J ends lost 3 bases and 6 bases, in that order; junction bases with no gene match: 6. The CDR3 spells CSASFPGGAGELFF. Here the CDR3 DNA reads TGCAGTGCTAGTTTCCCCGGGGGGGCCGGGGAGCTGTTTTTT.

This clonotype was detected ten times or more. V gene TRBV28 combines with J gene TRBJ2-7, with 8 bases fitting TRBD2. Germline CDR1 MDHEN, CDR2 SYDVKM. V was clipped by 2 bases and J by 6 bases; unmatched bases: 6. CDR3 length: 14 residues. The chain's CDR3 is CASSLTGGPIEQYF. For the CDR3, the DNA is TGTGCCAGCAGTTTAACGGGGGGGCCTATCGAGCAGTACTTC.

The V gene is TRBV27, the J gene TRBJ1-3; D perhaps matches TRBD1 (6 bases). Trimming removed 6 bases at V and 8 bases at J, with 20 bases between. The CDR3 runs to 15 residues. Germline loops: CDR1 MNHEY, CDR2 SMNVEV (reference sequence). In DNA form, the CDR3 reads TGTGCCAGCAGACAGGGTCTGAGTCTTTCGGACACCATATATTTT. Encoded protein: CASRQGLSLSDTIYF.

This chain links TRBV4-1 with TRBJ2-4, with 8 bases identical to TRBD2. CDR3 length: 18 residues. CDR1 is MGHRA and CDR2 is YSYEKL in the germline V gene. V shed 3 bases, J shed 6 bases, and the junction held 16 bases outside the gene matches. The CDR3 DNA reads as TGCGCCAGCAGCCAGAAGTTGGGCCTTGCGGGGGGAGGAAACATTCAGTACTTC. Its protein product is CASSQKLGLAGGGNIQYF.

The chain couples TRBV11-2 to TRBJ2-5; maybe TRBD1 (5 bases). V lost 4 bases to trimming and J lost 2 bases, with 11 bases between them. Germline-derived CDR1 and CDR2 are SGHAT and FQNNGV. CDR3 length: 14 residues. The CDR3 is CASSYNRIQETQYF. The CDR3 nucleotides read TGTGCCAGCAGCTACAACAGGATACAAGAGACCCAGTACTTC. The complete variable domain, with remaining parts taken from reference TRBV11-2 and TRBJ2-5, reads EAGVAQSPRYKIIEKRQSVAFWCNPISGHATLYWYQQILGQGPKLLIQFQNNGVVDDSQLPKDRFSAERLKGVDSTLKIQPAKLEDSAVYLCASSYNRIQETQYFGPGTRLLVL.

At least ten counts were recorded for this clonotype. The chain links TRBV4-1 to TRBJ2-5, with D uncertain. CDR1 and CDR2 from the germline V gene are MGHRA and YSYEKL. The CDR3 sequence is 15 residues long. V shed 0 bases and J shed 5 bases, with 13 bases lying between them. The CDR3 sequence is CASSQDWSGGETQYF. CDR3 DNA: TGCGCCAGCAGCCAAGATTGGTCGGGCGGCGAGACCCAGTACTTC.

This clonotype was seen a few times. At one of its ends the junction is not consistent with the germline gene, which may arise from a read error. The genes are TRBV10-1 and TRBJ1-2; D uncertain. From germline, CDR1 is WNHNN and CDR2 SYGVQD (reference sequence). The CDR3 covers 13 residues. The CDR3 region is CVSSEAREAGYTF. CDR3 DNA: TGCGTCAGCAGTGAGGCCCGGGAAGCGGGCTACACCTTC.

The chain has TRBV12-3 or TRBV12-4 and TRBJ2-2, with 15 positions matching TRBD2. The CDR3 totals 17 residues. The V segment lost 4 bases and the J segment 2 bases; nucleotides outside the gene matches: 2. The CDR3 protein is CASSWTSGRANTGELFF. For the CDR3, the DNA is TGTGCCAGCAGTTGGACTAGCGGGAGGGCCAACACCGGGGAGCTGTTTTTT.

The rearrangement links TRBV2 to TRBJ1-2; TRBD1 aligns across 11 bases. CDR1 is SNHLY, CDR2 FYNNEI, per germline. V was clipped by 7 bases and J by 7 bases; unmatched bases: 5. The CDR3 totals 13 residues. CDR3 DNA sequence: TGTGCCAGCATTCTCGGACAGGGGGCTGGCTACACCTTC. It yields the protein CASILGQGAGYTF.

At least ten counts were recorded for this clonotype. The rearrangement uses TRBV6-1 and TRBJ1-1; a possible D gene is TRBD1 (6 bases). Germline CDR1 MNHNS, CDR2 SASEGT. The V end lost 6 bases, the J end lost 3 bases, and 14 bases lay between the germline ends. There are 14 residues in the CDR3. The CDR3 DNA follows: TGTGCCAGCAGCCTAGGGGGAGTGGACACTGAAGCTTTCTTT. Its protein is CASSLGGVDTEAFF.

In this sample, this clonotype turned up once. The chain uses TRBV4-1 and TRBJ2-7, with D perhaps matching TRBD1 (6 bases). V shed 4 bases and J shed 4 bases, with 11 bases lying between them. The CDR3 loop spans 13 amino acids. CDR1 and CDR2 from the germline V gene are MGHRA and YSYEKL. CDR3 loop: CASSRSGQYEQYF. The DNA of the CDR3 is TGCGCCAGCAGCCGAAGCGGACAGTACGAGCAGTACTTC.

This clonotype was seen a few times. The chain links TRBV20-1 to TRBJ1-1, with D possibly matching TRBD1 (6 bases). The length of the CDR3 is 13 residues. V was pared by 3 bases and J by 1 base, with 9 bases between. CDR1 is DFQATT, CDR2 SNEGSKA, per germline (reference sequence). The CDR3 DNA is TGCAGTGCTAGCGGGACAACGAACACTGAAGCTTTCTTT. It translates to CSASGTTNTEAFF.

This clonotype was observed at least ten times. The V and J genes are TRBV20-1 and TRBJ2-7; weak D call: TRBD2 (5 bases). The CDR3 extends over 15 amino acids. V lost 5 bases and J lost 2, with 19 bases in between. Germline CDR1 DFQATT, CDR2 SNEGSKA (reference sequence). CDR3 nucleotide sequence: TGCAGTGCTCAGGAGGCCTATACCATTGCCTACGAGCAGTACTTC. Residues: CSAQEAYTIAYEQYF.

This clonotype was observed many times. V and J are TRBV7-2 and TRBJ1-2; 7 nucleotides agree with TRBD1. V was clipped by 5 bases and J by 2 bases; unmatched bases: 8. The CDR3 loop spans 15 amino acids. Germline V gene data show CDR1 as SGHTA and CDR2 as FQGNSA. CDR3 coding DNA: TGTGCCAGCAGCCGTTACAAGGGGGCGAACTATGGCTACACCTTC. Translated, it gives CASSRYKGANYGYTF.

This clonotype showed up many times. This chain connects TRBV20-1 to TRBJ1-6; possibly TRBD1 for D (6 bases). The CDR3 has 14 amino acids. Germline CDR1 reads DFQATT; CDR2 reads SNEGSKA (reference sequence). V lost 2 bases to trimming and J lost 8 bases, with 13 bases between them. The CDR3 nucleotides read TGCAGTGCTAGATCCACAGGGAGGGATTCACCCCTCCACTTT. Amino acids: CSARSTGRDSPLHF.

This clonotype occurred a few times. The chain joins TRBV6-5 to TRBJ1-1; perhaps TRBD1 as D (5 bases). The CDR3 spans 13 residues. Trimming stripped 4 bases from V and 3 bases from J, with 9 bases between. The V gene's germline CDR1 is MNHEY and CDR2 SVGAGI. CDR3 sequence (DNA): TGTGCCAGCAGTTGGGGCAAACACACTGAAGCTTTCTTT. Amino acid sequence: CASSWGKHTEAFF.

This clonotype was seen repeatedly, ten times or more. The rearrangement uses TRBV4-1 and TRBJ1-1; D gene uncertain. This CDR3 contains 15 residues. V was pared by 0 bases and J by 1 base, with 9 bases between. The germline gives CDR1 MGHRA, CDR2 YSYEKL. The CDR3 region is CASSQEATPNTEAFF. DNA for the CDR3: TGCGCCAGCAGCCAAGAAGCGACCCCGAACACTGAAGCTTTCTTT.

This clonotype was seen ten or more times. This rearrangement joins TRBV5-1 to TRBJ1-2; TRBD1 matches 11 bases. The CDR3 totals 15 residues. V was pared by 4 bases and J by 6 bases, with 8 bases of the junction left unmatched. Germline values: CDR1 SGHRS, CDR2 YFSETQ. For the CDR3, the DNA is TGCGCCAGCAGCCCGGACAGGGGGCAACAGAATGGCTACACCTTC. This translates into CASSPDRGQQNGYTF.

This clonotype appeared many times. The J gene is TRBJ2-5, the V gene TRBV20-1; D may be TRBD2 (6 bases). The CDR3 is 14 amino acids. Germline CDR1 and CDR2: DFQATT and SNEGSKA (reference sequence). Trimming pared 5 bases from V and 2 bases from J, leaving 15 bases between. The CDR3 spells CSAAQVGGQETQYF. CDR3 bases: TGCAGTGCTGCGCAGGTTGGGGGGCAAGAGACCCAGTACTTC.

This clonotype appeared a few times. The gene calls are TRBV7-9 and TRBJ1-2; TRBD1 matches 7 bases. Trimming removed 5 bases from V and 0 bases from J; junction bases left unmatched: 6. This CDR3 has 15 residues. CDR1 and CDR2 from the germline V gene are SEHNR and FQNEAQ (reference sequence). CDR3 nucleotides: TGTGCCAGCAGCCTCGGGACAGTTTCTAACTATGGCTACACCTTC. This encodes CASSLGTVSNYGYTF.

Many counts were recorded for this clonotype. CDR3 nucleotides: TGCGCCAGCAGCCAAGAAGTGGGTTGGGAACCCGGGGAGCTGTTTTTT. Residues: CASSQEVGWEPGELFF. This chain links TRBV4-3 with TRBJ2-2; D not resolved. Germline V gene data show CDR1 as LGHNA and CDR2 as YSLEER. Trimming pared 0 bases from V and 6 bases from J, leaving 14 bases between. This CDR3 is built from 16 residues.